The T cell receptor beta chain described here comes from a study of T cells after somatic rescue of genetic block. Germline CDR1 is SGHDT and CDR2 is YYEEEE. V was trimmed by 4 bases and J by 2 bases, leaving 17 bases between them. The CDR3 length is 16 residues. Here immunoSEQ multiplex PCR was the method, and the copy in TCRdb shows in-frame clones only, minus some. The sample has 60,000 to 90,000 clones, under 95% seen once. The genes are TRBV5-6 and TRBJ2-3; tentative D call: TRBD2 (5 bases). Sequenced sample: peripheral blood mononuclear cells (PBMCs). This TCR derives from a man aged 25 to 45. The CDR3 nucleotides are TGTGCCAGCAGCCCTCGAGAGGGATTTAACACAGATACGCAGTATTTT. It encodes CASSPREGFNTDTQYF.